The 19 T cell receptor beta chains below come from one sample, sequenced in a study of technical replicates of blood from a handful of donors. The repertoire was sequenced with immunoSEQ multiplex PCR; TCRdb's copy has only in-frame clones and lacks some. The table lists some 50,000 clones, 94% of them singletons, with approximately 0.2% in the top ten. The specimen sequenced was T cells isolated from PBMCs. These receptors originate from a human donor in good health.

The rearrangement links TRBV6-6 to TRBJ2-7; 7 bases align to TRBD2. This CDR3 comprises 15 residues. The V gene's germline CDR1 is MNHNY and CDR2 SVGAGI (reference sequence). V shed 2 bases and J 6 bases; nucleotides not matched to a gene: 10. The CDR3 is CASSYGGRAGSEQYF. The CDR3 DNA is TGTGCCAGCAGTTACGGTGGGAGGGCCGGCAGCGAGCAGTACTTC.

This chain joins TRBV18 and TRBJ1-2; 7 bases fit TRBD1. Germline trimming cut 2 bases from V and 5 bases from J; bases unmatched to any gene: 8. This CDR3 region has 15 residues. CDR1 is KGHSH, CDR2 LQKENI, per germline. The CDR3 spells CASSPAGQSYYGYTF. As DNA, the CDR3 is TGTGCCAGCTCACCAGCGGGACAGAGCTATTATGGCTACACCTTC.

The CDR3 here is CASSSRGGNTEAFF. The DNA of the CDR3 is TGTGCCAGCAGTTCCAGGGGCGGGAACACTGAAGCTTTCTTT. This chain connects TRBV7-9 to TRBJ1-1; a possible D gene is TRBD1 (6 bases). The V end lost 6 bases, the J end lost 1 base, and 12 bases lay between the germline ends. The germline V gene has CDR1 SEHNR and CDR2 FQNEAQ (reference sequence). CDR3 length equals 14 residues.

The chain has TRBV15 and TRBJ2-3, with TRBD2 identical over 8 bases. This CDR3 spans 21 amino acids. J gave up 4 bases and V 9 bases, and 30 bases lay outside the gene matches. Germline CDR1 reads LNHNV; CDR2 reads YYDKDF (reference sequence). The CDR3 loop reads CATRGGDGSGSPGFVADTQYF. DNA of the CDR3: TGTGCCACGCGAGGGGGGGATGGGAGCGGGAGTCCGGGGTTTGTTGCAGATACGCAGTATTTT. The entire variable domain, with the rest obtained from reference TRBV15 and TRBJ2-3, is as follows: DAMVIQNPRYQVTQFGKPVTLSCSQTLNHNVMYWYQQKSSQAPKLLFHYYDKDFNNEADTPDNFQSRRPNTSFCFLDIRSPGLGDTAMYLCATRGGDGSGSPGFVADTQYFGPGTRLTVL.

This clone appeared a single time. This chain connects TRBV29-1 to TRBJ2-7; 8 bases agree with TRBD1. This CDR3 is built from 13 residues. CDR1 and CDR2 from the germline V gene are SQVTM and ANQGSEA. J was trimmed by 4 bases and V by 4 bases; bases with no gene match: 6. The CDR3 region has the DNA TGCAGCGTTGGGACAGGGACCTCGTACGAGCAGTACTTC. Translation: CSVGTGTSYEQYF.

This chain connects TRBV7-2 to TRBJ2-1, with D perhaps TRBD1 (6 bases). The V end lost 3 bases, the J end lost 4 bases, and 7 bases lay between the germline ends. Germline lookup yields CDR1 SGHTA and CDR2 FQGNSA. This CDR3 comprises 13 residues. The CDR3 region is CASSFTGYNEQFF. The CDR3 DNA reads as TGTGCCAGCAGCTTTACAGGGTACAATGAGCAGTTCTTC.

The chain carries TRBV10-1 and TRBJ2-3; possibly TRBD1 for D (5 bases). The CDR3 length is 12 residues. The V gene's germline CDR1 is WNHNN and CDR2 SYGVQD (reference sequence). V was cut by 3 bases and J by 5 bases, with 6 bases left in between. DNA of the CDR3: TGCGCCAGCAGTGACAGGGAAGATACGCAGTATTTT. Protein sequence: CASSDREDTQYF.

This clone was detected only once. The chain couples TRBV7-9 to TRBJ2-1; 12 bases line up with TRBD1. This CDR3 comprises 15 residues. Germline V gives CDR1 SEHNR, CDR2 FQNEAQ (reference sequence). V shed 5 bases, J shed 7 bases, and the junction held 6 bases outside the gene matches. CDR3 sequence (DNA): TGTGCCAGCAGCCACCGGGACAGGGGGCTGAATGAGCAGTTCTTC. It codes for CASSHRDRGLNEQFF.

The chain employs TRBV6-5 and TRBJ1-4; a possible D gene is TRBD1 (5 bases). This CDR3 comprises 15 residues. Germline V gives CDR1 MNHEY, CDR2 SVGAGI. V lost 8 bases to trimming and J lost 0 bases, with 13 bases between them. In nucleotides, the CDR3 is TGTGCCAGCGGCAGGGCTTTAACAACTAATGAAAAACTGTTTTTT. The encoded protein is CASGRALTTNEKLFF.

This chain connects TRBV5-6 to TRBJ1-1; a possible D gene is TRBD1 (5 bases). V was shortened by 4 bases and J by 1 base, with 11 bases between the two germline ends. Germline CDR1 SGHDT, CDR2 YYEEEE. There are 14 residues in the CDR3. The CDR3 protein is CASSAETGNTEAFF. CDR3 DNA sequence: TGTGCCAGCAGCGCGGAAACAGGGAACACTGAAGCTTTCTTT.

This clone has only one observation. The rearrangement uses TRBV7-9 and TRBJ2-3; the match to TRBD2 covers 7 bases. Germline V gene sequence: CDR1 SEHNR, CDR2 FQNEAQ (reference sequence). The CDR3 has 12 residues. V lost 3 bases and J lost 14; bases outside the gene matches: 8. The CDR3 nucleotides read TGTGCCAGCAGCTTTCTGTTCGGGGAGGGGTATTTT. It yields the protein CASSFLFGEGYF.

The V call is TRBV28, the J call TRBJ1-1; TRBD1 aligns across 7 bases. The junction had 9 bases not matched to a gene; V was cut back by 9 bases and J by 2 bases. CDR3 size: 14 residues. Germline-derived CDR1 and CDR2 are MDHEN and SYDVKM. The CDR3 DNA is TGTGCCAGTAAGTACAGGGGCTCTAACACTGAAGCTTTCTTT. Encoded protein: CASKYRGSNTEAFF.

The chain couples TRBV7-9 to TRBJ1-1; 9 bases map to TRBD1. In germline, CDR1 is SEHNR, CDR2 FQNEAQ (reference sequence). There are 17 residues in the CDR3. V trimming: 5 bases; J trimming: 1 base; junction bases outside the gene matches: 11. The CDR3 spells CASSPRTGAGKNTEAFF. CDR3 in DNA: TGTGCCAGCAGCCCTCGGACAGGGGCGGGAAAGAACACTGAAGCTTTCTTT.

The chain employs TRBV11-2 and TRBJ1-2, with TRBD1 matching 10 bases. The CDR3 has 16 residues. V lost 2 bases to trimming and J lost 10 bases; unmatched junction nucleotides: 13. Looked up from germline, CDR1 is SGHAT and CDR2 is FQNNGV. The CDR3 DNA sequence: TGTGCCAGCAGCTTACATTCCGTTGGACAGGGGGATTACTACACCTTC. It specifies CASSLHSVGQGDYYTF.

The chain carries TRBV13 and TRBJ2-5; possibly TRBD1 for D (8 bases). This CDR3 has 16 residues. CDR1 and CDR2 from the germline V gene are PRHDT and FYEKMQ (reference sequence). The V end lost 4 bases, the J end lost 4 bases, and 19 bases lay between the germline ends. The CDR3 DNA reads TGTGCCAGCAGCTACAGAGGACAGGGAGGGGGAGAGACCCAGTACTTC. Protein sequence: CASSYRGQGGGETQYF.

This clone appeared a single time. The chain is built from TRBV7-6 and TRBJ2-5; no firm D call. Per germline, CDR1 SGHVS and CDR2 FNYEAQ. Deletions cut 2 bases from V and 0 bases from J, with 4 bases between. The CDR3 has 13 residues. The CDR3 nucleotides are TGTGCCAGCAGCTTACAGTACCAAGAGACCCAGTACTTC. Translating it yields CASSLQYQETQYF.

The chain combines TRBV7-9 with TRBJ1-5; D is perhaps TRBD1 (5 bases). The V gene lost 4 bases and the J gene lost 2 bases, with 15 bases spanning the gap. Germline CDR1 reads SEHNR; CDR2 reads FQNEAQ (reference sequence). The CDR3 extends over 16 amino acids. The CDR3 here is CASSSSLGGGNQPQHF. The DNA of the CDR3 is TGTGCCAGCAGCTCATCCCTGGGGGGGGGCAATCAGCCCCAGCATTTT.

The rearrangement links TRBV10-3 to TRBJ2-2; possible D gene TRBD1, 6 bases. V was cut by 11 bases and J by 1 base, with 11 bases left in between. CDR1 is ENHRY and CDR2 is SYGVKD in the germline V gene. The CDR3 runs to 13 residues. The CDR3 here is CASRTENTGELFF. Written as DNA, the CDR3 is TGTGCCTCTCGGACAGAGAACACCGGGGAGCTGTTTTTT.

The V and J genes are TRBV14 and TRBJ2-7, with D possibly being TRBD2 (6 bases). This CDR3 has 15 residues. The germline CDR1 and CDR2 sequences are SGHDN and FVKESK. The V end lost 1 base, the J end lost 0 bases, and 10 bases lay between the germline ends. CDR3 amino acids: CASSQVGLSSYEQYF. The CDR3 nucleotides read TGTGCCAGCAGCCAAGTGGGACTTTCCTCCTACGAGCAGTACTTC.